Described below is a single TCR beta chain sequence and its context. Its antigen remains unidentified. This sample stems from a study of T-cell memory formation after mild COVID-19. Study observations and caveats: Contracting clones, day 15 to 85, had balanced CD4/CD8, and later expanders favored CD4+. Pre-infection memory held some responding clones, suggesting pre-existing cross-reactive T cells responded. CD8+ contracting clones occupied EMRA, while CD4+ ones occupied mainly CM and EM.

The CDR3 sequence is 15 residues long. The germline V gene has CDR1 MNHEY and CDR2 SVGEGT. V shed 4 bases and J shed 1 base, with 13 bases lying between them. Each CDR3 protein gets one entry after TCRdb re-called the 5' RACE reads with MiXCR. The data hold over 350,000 distinct CDR3 sequences, with 15% to 20% observed a single time. The specimen was PBMCs or a T cell subset sorted from them (not recorded which). V is TRBV6-2 or TRBV6-3 and J is TRBJ1-2; D not resolved. The sequence was obtained from a man aged 18 to 29 who had mild COVID-19 (a few samples of this study predate the infection). Cell type and time point are not known. The CDR3 DNA follows: TGTGCCAGCAGTTTACGACCAGATGGTAACTATGGCTACACCTTC. This codes for CASSLRPDGNYGYTF.